This record covers a single TCR beta chain. This table comes from immunoSEQ multiplex PCR, and its TCRdb copy is limited to in-frame clones, with some not included. The sample includes 15,000 to 25,000 clones, around two thirds of them seen just once. The entry originates in a study of OX40 agonist ivuxolimab in advanced cancers. Study background: In this cohort, patients received ivuxolimab, an agonistic anti-OX40 (CD134) antibody. Enrollees could have had prior anti-PD-1, anti-PD-L1 or anti-CTLA-4 therapy, which 40% to 45% had received.

V lost 7 bases, J lost 0 bases, and 4 bases stayed unmatched. The CDR3 runs to 14 residues. CDR1 and CDR2 (germline): SGDLS, YYNGEE. The TCR originated in an adult with an advanced solid tumor such as melanoma, head and neck, liver or kidney cancer. Sequencing used CD4+ or CD8+ T cells sorted from blood, obtained in a trial of the OX40 agonist ivuxolimab. The chain employs TRBV9 and TRBJ2-1; 7 bases line up with TRBD2. The CDR3, as DNA: TGTGCCAGCGGAGGCGGGGGCTCCTACAATGAGCAGTTCTTC. Encoded protein: CASGGGGSYNEQFF. Combining the CDR3 with reference TRBV9 and TRBJ2-1 gives the whole variable domain DSGVTQTPKHLITATGQRVTLRCSPRSGDLSVYWYQQSLDQGLQFLIQYYNGEERAKGNILERFSAQQFPDLHSELNLSSLELGDSALYFCASGGGGSYNEQFFGPGTRLTVL.